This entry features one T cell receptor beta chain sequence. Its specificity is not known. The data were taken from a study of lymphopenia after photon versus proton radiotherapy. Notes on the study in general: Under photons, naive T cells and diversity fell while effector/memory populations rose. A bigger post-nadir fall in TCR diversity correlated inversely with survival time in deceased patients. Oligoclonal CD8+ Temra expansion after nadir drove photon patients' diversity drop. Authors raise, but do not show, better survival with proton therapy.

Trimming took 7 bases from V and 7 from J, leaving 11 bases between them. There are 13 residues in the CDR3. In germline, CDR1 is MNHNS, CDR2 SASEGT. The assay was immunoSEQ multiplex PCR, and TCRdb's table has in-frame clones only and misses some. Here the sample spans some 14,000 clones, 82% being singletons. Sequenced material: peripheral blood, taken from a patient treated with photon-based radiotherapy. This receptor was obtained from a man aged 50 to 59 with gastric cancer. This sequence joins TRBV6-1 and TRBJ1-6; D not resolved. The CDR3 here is CASTERKNSPLHF. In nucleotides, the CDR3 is TGTGCCAGCACGGAACGGAAGAATTCACCCCTCCACTTT.